One and the same sample provided the 3 T cell receptor beta chains below, sequenced in a study of T-cell memory formation after mild COVID-19. Each CDR3 protein is one row after TCRdb ran MiXCR on the 5' RACE reads. The sample yields 400,000 to 450,000 distinct CDR3 sequences, more than 15% seen once. Source material: PBMCs or a T cell subset sorted from them (not recorded which). All receptors derive from a man between 18 and 29 years old who had mild COVID-19 (a few samples of this study predate the infection). Cell type and time point are not known.

The chain carries TRBV7-9 and TRBJ1-5; D perhaps matches TRBD1 (6 bases). V was trimmed by 4 bases and J by 7 bases, leaving 17 bases between them. Germline-derived CDR1 and CDR2 are SEHNR and FQNEAQ (reference sequence). The CDR3 length is 15 residues. The DNA for the CDR3 is TGTGCCAGCAGCTCAGACTGGGGGGCTAACCAGCCCCAGCATTTT. Residues: CASSSDWGANQPQHF.

This clonotype was seen only a few times. The chain uses TRBV7-2 and TRBJ2-7; D possibly corresponds to TRBD1 (7 bases). V was trimmed by 1 base and J by 2 bases, leaving 18 bases between them. Germline V CDR1 and CDR2: SGHTA, FQGNSA. CDR3 length: 17 residues. In DNA form, the CDR3 reads TGTGCCAGCAGCTTAGGCGGGACAGCCCCTTTACCCTACGAGCAGTACTTC. This encodes CASSLGGTAPLPYEQYF.

In this sample, this clonotype turned up a few times. This rearrangement joins TRBV7-6 to TRBJ2-2; D gene ambiguous. The CDR3 is made up of 15 amino acids. Between the trimmed V and J ends, which lost 11 bases and 0 bases, there was a span of 16 bases. Germline loops: CDR1 SGHVS, CDR2 FNYEAQ. As DNA, the CDR3 is TGTGCCGCGGTCGACACTTACGCGAACACCGGGGAGCTGTTTTTT. Amino acids: CAAVDTYANTGELFF.